This TCR beta chain was recovered during a study of PD-1 blockade in classical Hodgkin lymphoma. No patient escaped relapse after autologous stem cell transplantation, and brentuximab vedotin exposure varied. Profiled with immunoSEQ multiplex PCR; TCRdb holds only in-frame clones, not every one. This table has roughly 7,000 clones, approximately 85% appearing once. The input for sequencing was peripheral blood mononuclear cells (PBMCs), taken at baseline. The receptor was derived from a human donor with classical Hodgkin lymphoma.

The CDR3 region has the DNA TGTGCCAGCAGTTATGGGTCCCCCTATGGCTACACCTTC. Amino acids: CASSYGSPYGYTF. This sequence joins TRBV6-6 and TRBJ1-2, with D unresolved. Germline V gene data show CDR1 as MNHNY and CDR2 as SVGAGI (reference sequence). This CDR3 region has 13 residues. V shed 3 bases and J shed 4 bases, with 9 bases lying between them.